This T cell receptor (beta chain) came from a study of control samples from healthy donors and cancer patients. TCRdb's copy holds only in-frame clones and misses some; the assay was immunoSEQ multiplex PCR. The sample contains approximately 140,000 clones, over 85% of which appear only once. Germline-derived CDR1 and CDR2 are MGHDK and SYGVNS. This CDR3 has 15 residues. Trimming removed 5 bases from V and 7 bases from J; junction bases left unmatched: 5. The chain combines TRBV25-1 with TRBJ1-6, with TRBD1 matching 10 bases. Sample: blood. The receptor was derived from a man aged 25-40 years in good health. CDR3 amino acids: CASSTGTGVNSPLHF. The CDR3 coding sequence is TGTGCCAGCAGTACCGGGACAGGGGTAAATTCACCCCTCCACTTT.